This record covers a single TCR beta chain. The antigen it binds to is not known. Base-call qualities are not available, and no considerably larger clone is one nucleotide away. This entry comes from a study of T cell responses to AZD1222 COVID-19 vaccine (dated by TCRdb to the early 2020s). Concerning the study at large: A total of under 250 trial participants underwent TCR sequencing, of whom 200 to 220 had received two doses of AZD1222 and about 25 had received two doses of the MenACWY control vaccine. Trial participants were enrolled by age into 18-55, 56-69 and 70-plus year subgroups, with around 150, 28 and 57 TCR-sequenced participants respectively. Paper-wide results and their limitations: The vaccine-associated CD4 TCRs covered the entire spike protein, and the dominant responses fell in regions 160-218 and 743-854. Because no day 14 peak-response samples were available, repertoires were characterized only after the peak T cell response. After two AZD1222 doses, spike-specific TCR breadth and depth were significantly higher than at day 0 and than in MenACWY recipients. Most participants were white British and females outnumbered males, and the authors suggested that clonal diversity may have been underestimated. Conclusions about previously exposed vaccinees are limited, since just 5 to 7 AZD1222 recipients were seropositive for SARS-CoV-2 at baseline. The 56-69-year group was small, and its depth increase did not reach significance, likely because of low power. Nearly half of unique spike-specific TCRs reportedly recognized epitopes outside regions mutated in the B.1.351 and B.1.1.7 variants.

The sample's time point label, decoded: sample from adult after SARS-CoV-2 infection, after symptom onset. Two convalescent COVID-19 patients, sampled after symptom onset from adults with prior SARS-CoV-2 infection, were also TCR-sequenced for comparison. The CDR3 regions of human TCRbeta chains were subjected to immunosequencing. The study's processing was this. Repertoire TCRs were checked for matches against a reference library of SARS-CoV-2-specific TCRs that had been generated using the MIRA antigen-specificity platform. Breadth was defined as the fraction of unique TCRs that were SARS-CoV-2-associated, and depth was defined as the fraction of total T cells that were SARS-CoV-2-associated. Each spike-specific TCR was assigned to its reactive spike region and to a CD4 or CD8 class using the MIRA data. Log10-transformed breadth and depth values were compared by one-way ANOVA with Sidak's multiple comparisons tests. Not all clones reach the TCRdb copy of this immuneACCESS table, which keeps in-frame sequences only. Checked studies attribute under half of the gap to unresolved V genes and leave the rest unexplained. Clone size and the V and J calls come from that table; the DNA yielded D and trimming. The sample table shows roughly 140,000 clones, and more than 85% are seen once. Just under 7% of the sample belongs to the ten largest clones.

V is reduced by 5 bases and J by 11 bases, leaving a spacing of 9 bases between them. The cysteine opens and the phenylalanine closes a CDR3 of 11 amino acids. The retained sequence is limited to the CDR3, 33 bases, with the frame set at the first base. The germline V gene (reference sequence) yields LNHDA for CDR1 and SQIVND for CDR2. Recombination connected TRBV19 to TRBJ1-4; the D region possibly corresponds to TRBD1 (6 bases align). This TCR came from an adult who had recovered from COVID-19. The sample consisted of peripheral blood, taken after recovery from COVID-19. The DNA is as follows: TGTGCCAGTAGTGCTGGACAGAAACTGTTTTTT. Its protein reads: CASSAGQKLFF. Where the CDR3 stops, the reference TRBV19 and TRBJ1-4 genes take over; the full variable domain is DGGITQSPKYLFRKEGQNVTLSCEQNLNHDAMYWYRQDPGQGLRLIYYSQIVNDFQKGDIAEGYSVSREKKESFPLTVTSAQKNPTAFYLCASSAGQKLFFGSGTQLSVL.